This paragraph covers one TCR beta chain sequence. V trimming: 4 bases; J trimming: 9 bases; junction bases outside the gene matches: 7. In germline, CDR1 is LNHNV, CDR2 YYDKDF (reference sequence). This CDR3 has 15 residues. The sample is drawn from a study of blood T cell repertoires in COVID-19. Method: immunoSEQ multiplex PCR; TCRdb's copy keeps in-frame clones and lacks some. The sample holds roughly 310,000 clones, around 89% seen once. Material for sequencing was PBMCs or T cells enriched from blood (not recorded which). The TCR originated in a woman aged 40 to 49 who had recovered from COVID-19. The chain combines TRBV15 with TRBJ2-1; 12 nucleotides match TRBD2. CDR3: CATSTASGRAREQFF. CDR3 in DNA: TGTGCCACCAGCACCGCTAGCGGGAGGGCCCGTGAGCAGTTCTTC.